This T cell receptor beta chain was sequenced in a study of CD8+ T cells in alopecia areata. Study summary: It was oral tofacitinib, at 5 to 10 mg twice daily, that treated patients received.

On this clone: Its target is not known.

Sample treatment: oral pan-JAK inhibitor, 5-10 mg twice daily. Lesional scalp tissue (obtained by punch biopsy) and peripheral blood were collected from alopecia areata patients. Study results and limitations: For baseline CD8+ expansion, any link to response stays uncertain with one nonresponder.

As the sequencing template, cDNA was produced by extracting RNA and reverse transcribing it. Produced via immunoSEQ multiplex PCR; TCRdb's table is partial and in-frame only. In the table there are 150,000 to 200,000 clones, around three fifths of which are singletons. CDR1 is SQVTM and CDR2 is ANQGSEA in the germline V gene. The CDR3 loop spans 15 amino acids. Trimming removed 5 bases from V and 7 bases from J; junction bases left unmatched: 9. The chain combines TRBV29-1 with TRBJ2-2, with 11 positions matching TRBD2. Specimen: CD4+ T cells sorted from blood, collected at week 49, from a patient treated with tofacitinib. The sequence derives from a human donor with alopecia areata. DNA of the CDR3: TGCAGCGTTAGGGTAGCGGGGGGGCCCAGCGGGGAGCTGTTTTTT. As protein: CSVRVAGGPSGELFF.